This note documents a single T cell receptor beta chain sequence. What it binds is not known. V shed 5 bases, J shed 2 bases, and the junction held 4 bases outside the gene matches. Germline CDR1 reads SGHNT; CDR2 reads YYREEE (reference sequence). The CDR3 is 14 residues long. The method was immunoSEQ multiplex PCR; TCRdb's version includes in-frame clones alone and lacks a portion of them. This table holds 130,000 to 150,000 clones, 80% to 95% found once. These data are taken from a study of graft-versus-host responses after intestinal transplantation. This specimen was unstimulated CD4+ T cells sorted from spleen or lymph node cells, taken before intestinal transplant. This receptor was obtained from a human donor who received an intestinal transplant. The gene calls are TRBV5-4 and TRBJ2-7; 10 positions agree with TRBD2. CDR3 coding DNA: TGTGCCAGCAGTCCGGGACTAGCGACCTACGAGCAGTACTTC. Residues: CASSPGLATYEQYF. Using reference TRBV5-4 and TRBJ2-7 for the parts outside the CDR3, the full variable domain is ETGVTQSPTHLIKTRGQQVTLRCSSQSGHNTVSWYQQALGQGPQFIFQYYREEENGRGNFPPRFSGLQFPNYSSELNVNALELDDSALYLCASSPGLATYEQYFGPGTRLTVT.